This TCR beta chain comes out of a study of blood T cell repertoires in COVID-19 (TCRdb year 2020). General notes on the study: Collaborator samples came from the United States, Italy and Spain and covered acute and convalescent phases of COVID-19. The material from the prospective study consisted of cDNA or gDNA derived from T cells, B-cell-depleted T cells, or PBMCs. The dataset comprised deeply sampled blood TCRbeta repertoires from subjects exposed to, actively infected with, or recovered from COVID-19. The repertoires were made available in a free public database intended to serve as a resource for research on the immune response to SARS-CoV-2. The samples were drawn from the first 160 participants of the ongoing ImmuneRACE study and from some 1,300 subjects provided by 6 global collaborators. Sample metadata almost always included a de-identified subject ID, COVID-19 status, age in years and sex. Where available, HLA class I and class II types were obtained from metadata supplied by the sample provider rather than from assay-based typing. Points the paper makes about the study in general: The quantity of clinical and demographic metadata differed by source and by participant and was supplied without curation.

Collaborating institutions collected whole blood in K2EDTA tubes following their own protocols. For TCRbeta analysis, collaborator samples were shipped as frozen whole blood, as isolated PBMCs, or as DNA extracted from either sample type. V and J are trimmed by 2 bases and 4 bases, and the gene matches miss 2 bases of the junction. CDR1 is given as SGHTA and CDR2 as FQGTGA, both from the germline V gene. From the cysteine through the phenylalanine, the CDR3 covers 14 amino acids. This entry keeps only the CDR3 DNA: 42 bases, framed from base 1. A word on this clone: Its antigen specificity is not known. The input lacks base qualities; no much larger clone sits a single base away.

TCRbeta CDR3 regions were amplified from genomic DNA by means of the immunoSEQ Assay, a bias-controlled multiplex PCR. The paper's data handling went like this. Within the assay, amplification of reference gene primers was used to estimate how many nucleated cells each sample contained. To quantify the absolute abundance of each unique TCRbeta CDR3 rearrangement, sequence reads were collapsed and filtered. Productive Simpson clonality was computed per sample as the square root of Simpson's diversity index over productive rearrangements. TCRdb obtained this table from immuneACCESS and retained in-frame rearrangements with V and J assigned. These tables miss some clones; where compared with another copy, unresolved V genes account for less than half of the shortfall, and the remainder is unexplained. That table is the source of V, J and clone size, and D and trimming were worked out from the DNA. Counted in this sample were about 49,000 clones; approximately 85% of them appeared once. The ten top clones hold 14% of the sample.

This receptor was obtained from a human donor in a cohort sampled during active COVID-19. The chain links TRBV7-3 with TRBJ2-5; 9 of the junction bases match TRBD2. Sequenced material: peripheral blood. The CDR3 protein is CASSLAGGSETQYF. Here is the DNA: TGTGCCAGCAGCTTAGCGGGAGGGTCAGAGACCCAGTACTTC.